What follows is one T cell receptor (beta chain) and its context. Regarding treatment: oral pan-JAK inhibitor, 5-10 mg twice daily. The V gene's germline CDR1 is SGHDT and CDR2 YYEEEE. With 2 bases clipped from V and 2 bases from J, the junction kept 7 bases outside the gene matches. This CDR3 spans 16 amino acids. These data belong to a study of CD8+ T cells in alopecia areata. Following extraction, RNA underwent reverse transcription to cDNA, which served as the sequencing template. TCRdb's table, derived via immunoSEQ multiplex PCR, lists solely in-frame clones and lacks some. The data show some 150,000 clones, with about 56% seen just once and 15% to 20% held by the top ten.

Sequenced here: CD8+ T cells sorted from blood, sampled at week 4, from a patient treated with tofacitinib. The sequence was obtained from a human donor with alopecia areata. V gene TRBV5-6 combines with J gene TRBJ2-5; 9 bases line up with TRBD1. The CDR3 sequence is CASSFGGTGRQETQYF. The CDR3 DNA reads as TGTGCCAGCAGCTTTGGTGGGACAGGGAGGCAAGAGACCCAGTACTTC.